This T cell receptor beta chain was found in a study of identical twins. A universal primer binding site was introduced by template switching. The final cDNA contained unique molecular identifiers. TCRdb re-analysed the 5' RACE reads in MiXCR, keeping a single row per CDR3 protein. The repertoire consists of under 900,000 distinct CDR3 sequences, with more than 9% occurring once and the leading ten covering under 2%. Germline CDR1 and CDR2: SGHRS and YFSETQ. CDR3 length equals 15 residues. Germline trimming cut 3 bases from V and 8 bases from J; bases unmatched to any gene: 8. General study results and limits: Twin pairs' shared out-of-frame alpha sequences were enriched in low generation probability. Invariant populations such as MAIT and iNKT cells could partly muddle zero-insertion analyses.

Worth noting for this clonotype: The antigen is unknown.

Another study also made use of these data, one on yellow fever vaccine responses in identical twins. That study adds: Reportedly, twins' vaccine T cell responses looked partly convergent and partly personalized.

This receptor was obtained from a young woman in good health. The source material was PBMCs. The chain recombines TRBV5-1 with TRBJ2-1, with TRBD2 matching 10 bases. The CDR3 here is CASSSVGLALDEQFF. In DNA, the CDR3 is TGCGCCAGCAGCTCAGTGGGACTAGCGTTGGATGAGCAGTTCTTC. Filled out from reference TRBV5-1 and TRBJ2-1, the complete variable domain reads KAGVTQTPRYLIKTRGQQVTLSCSPISGHRSVSWYQQTPGQGLQFLFEYFSETQRNKGNFPGRFSGRQFSNSRSEMNVSTLELGDSALYLCASSSVGLALDEQFFGPGTRLTVL.